The 9 T cell receptor beta chains given below trace back to one sample, sequenced in a study of spatial heterogeneity in lung cancer. Whole-study findings and limits: Tracking of tumor mutation counts was seen in expanded intratumoral alpha and beta TCR counts.

Time point in this sample: sample taken at primary tumor resection. For these receptors, no antigen is known. TCRdb re-derived calls from the 5' RACE reads in MiXCR, one entry per CDR3 protein. Of about 9,800 distinct CDR3 sequences listed, less than 65% are singletons. This material consisted of lung tumor tissue, taken at surgery. Receptor source: a female donor with early-stage non-small cell lung cancer.

As concerns this clonotype: In a library made to pick up alpha chains, this beta chain is a stray read with a size that means little. This chain links TRBV7-2 with TRBJ2-1, with 9 bases lining up with TRBD1. This CDR3 is built from 17 residues. Germline CDR1 is SGHTA and CDR2 is FQGNSA. The J segment lost 4 bases and the V segment lost 5 bases, leaving 12 bases of the junction unmatched. In DNA form, the CDR3 reads TGTGCCAGCAGCCATCCCAACGGGACAGGGAGATACAATGAGCAGTTCTTC. This sequence encodes CASSHPNGTGRYNEQFF.

This clonotype has a single count. Found in a library prepared for alpha chains, this beta chain is an off-target read, and its abundance has little meaning. This rearrangement joins TRBV6-5 to TRBJ2-2, with TRBD1 as a possible D gene (5 bases). Germline assignment: CDR1 MNHEY and CDR2 SVGAGI. V shed 1 base and J shed 5 bases, with 8 bases lying between them. This CDR3 contains 14 residues. The CDR3 nucleotides are TGTGCCAGCAGTTACTGGGGCGGAACCGGGGAGCTGTTTTTT. Its protein product is CASSYWGGTGELFF.

Concerning this clonotype itself: A library prepared for alpha chains yielded this beta chain as an off-target read; its size is of little meaning. The J gene is TRBJ2-5, the V gene TRBV7-9; TRBD1 agrees at 9 bases. The CDR3 consists of 15 residues. Germline lookup yields CDR1 SEHNR and CDR2 FQNEAQ (reference sequence). The V and J ends lost 1 base and 5 bases, in that order; junction bases with no gene match: 5. CDR3 nucleotide sequence: TGTGCCAGCAGCTTAGGTACAGGGGGCACGGAGACCCAGTACTTC. Translating gives CASSLGTGGTETQYF.

As regards this clonotype: As an off-target read in a library built for alpha chains, this beta chain has a frequency of little significance. This rearrangement joins TRBV6-5 to TRBJ2-5, with TRBD2 matching over 14 bases. CDR1 and CDR2 (germline): MNHEY, SVGAGI. V lost 4 bases and J lost 3; bases outside the gene matches: 7. The length of the CDR3 is 17 residues. The CDR3: CASSSPRTSGGKETQYF. In DNA form, the CDR3 reads TGTGCCAGCAGTTCGCCGAGGACTAGCGGGGGGAAAGAGACCCAGTACTTC.

This clonotype was observed a few times. This beta chain was picked up by a library intended for alpha chains and is off target, so its count carries little meaning. The gene calls are TRBV5-6 and TRBJ2-4, with D possibly being TRBD1 (5 bases). Trimming took 0 bases from V and 9 from J, leaving 10 bases between them. The CDR3 consists of 13 residues. Germline CDR1 SGHDT, CDR2 YYEEEE. CDR3: CASSLAGMSIQYF. The CDR3 DNA follows: TGTGCCAGCAGCTTGGCAGGGATGTCCATTCAGTACTTC. Looking up the rest from reference TRBV5-6 and TRBJ2-4 gives the full variable domain: DAGVTQSPTHLIKTRGQQVTLRCSPKSGHDTVSWYQQALGQGPQFIFQYYEEEERQRGNFPDRFSGHQFPNYSSELNVNALLLGDSALYLCASSLAGMSIQYFGAGTRLSVL.

Concerning this clonotype: The library was built for alpha chains, so this beta chain is an off-target read and its size means little. CDR3 coding DNA: TGTGCCAGCAGGATTACAGGGAACTATGGCTACACCTTC. This codes for CASRITGNYGYTF. The gene calls are TRBV2 and TRBJ1-2; D is possibly TRBD1 (6 bases). Deletions cut 6 bases from V and 2 bases from J, with 10 bases between. The CDR3 has 13 amino acids. Germline values: CDR1 SNHLY, CDR2 FYNNEI.

As to this clonotype: Because the library targeted alpha chains, this beta chain is an off-target read whose size means little. This chain connects TRBV7-2 to TRBJ2-7; 7 bases agree with TRBD1. This CDR3 has 16 residues. After removal of 0 bases from V and 3 bases from J, the junction contained 8 bases not matched to a gene. From germline, CDR1 is SGHTA and CDR2 FQGNSA. The CDR3 sequence: CASSLAGTARIYEQYF. The CDR3 DNA follows: TGTGCCAGCAGCTTAGCTGGGACAGCCCGGATCTACGAGCAGTACTTC.

For this clonotype: This beta chain turned up in a library designed for alpha chains; as an off-target read, its abundance says little. The chain recombines TRBV28 with TRBJ1-4, with TRBD1 as a possible D gene (6 bases). V lost 1 base, J lost 0 bases, and 12 bases lay in between. The CDR3 length is 17 residues. Germline CDR1 reads MDHEN; CDR2 reads SYDVKM. CDR3 in amino acids: CASSLLGGRPTNEKLFF. The DNA of the CDR3 is TGTGCCAGCAGTTTATTAGGGGGGAGACCAACTAATGAAAAACTGTTTTTT.

Comments on this clonotype: This beta chain is a stray sequence in a library constructed for alpha chains; its clone size is not meaningful. J is TRBJ1-2 and V is TRBV7-9, with 8 bases identical to TRBD1. Germline V CDR1 and CDR2: SEHNR, FQNEAQ (reference sequence). V was pared by 5 bases and J by 7 bases, with 12 bases of the junction left unmatched. CDR3 length: 15 amino acids. In nucleotides, the CDR3 is TGTGCCAGCAGCAGTCGGACAGGGCAACCGCCTGGCTACACCTTC. It specifies CASSSRTGQPPGYTF.